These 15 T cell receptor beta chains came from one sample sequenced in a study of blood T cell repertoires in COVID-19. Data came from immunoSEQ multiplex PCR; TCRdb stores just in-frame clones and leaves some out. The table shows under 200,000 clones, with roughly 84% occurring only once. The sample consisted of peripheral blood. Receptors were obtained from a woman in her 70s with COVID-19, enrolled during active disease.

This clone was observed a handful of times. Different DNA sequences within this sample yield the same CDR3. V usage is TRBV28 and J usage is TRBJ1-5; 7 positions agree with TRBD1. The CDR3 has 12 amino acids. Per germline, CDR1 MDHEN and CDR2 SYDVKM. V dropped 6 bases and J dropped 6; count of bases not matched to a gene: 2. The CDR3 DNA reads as TGTGCCAGCAGACAGGGGACTCAGCCCCAGCATTTT. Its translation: CASRQGTQPQHF. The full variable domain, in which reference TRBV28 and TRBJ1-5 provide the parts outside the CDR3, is DVKVTQSSRYLVKRTGEKVFLECVQDMDHENMFWYRQDPGLGLRLIYFSYDVKMKEKGDIPEGYSVSREKKERFSLILESASTNQTSMYLCASRQGTQPQHFGDGTRLSIL.

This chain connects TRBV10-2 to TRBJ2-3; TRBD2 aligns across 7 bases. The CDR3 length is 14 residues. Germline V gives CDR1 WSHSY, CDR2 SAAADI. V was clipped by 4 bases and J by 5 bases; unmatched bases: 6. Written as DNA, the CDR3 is TGCGCCAGCAGTGGAGGTAGCGGGCGAGATACGCAGTATTTT. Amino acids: CASSGGSGRDTQYF.

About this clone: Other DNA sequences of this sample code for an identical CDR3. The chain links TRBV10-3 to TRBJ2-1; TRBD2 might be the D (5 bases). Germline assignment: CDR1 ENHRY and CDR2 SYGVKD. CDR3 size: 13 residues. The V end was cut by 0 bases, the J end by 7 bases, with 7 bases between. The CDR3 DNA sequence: TGTGCCATCAGTGAGTCCGGAGGTAATGAGCAGTTCTTC. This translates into CAISESGGNEQFF.

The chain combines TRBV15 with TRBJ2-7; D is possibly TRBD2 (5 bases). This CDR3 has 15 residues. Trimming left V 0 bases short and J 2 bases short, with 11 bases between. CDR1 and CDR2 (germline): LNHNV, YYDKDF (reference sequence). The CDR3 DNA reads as TGTGCCACCAGCAGAGATCGGGGTGGGGCCTACGAGCAGTACGTC. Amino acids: CATSRDRGGAYEQYV.

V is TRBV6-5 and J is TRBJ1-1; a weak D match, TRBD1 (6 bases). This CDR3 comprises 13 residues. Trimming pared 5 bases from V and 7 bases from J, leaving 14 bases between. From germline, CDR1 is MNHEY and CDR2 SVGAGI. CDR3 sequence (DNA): TGTGCCAGCAGTCCTCGCAGGGGCGGTGAAGCTTTCTTT. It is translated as CASSPRRGGEAFF.

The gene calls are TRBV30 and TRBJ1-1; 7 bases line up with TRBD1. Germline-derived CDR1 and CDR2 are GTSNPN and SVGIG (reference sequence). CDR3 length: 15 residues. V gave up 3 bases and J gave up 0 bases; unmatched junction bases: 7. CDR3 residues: CAWRQGQIVNTEAFF. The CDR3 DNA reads TGTGCCTGGAGACAGGGACAGATAGTGAACACTGAAGCTTTCTTT.

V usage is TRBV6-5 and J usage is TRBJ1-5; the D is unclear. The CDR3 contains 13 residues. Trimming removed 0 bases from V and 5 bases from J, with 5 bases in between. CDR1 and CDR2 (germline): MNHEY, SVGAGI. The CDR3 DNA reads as TGTGCCAGCAGTTACTCGGAGCATCAGCCCCAGCATTTT. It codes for CASSYSEHQPQHF.

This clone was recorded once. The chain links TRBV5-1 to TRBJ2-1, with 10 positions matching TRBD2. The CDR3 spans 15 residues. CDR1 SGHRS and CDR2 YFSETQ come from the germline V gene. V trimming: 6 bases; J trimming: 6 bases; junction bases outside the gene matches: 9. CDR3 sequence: CASKPGTSVFNEQFF. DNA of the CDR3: TGCGCCAGCAAACCCGGGACTAGCGTTTTCAATGAGCAGTTCTTC.

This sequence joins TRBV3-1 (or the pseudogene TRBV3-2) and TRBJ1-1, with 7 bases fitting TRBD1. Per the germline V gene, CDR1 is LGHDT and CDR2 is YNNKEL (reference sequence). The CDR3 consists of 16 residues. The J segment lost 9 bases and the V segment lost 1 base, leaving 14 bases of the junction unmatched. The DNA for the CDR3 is TGTGCCAGCAGCCAAGGGTTCAGACAGGGCAACACCAAAGCTTTCTTT. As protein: CASSQGFRQGNTKAFF.

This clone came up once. The CDR3: CASTPPVNTEAFF. CDR3 nucleotide sequence: TGTGCCAGTACCCCTCCGGTGAACACTGAAGCTTTCTTT. J is TRBJ1-1 and V is TRBV19; D uncertain. Germline loops: CDR1 LNHDA, CDR2 SQIVND (reference sequence). Trimming shortened V by 7 bases and J by 0 bases, and 9 bases separated the two germline ends. The CDR3 runs 13 residues.

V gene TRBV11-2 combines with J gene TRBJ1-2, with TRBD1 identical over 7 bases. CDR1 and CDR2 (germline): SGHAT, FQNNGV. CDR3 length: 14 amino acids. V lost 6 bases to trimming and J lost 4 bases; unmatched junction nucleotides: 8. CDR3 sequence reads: CASRRIRDSYGYTF. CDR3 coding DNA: TGTGCCAGCAGACGTATCCGGGACAGCTATGGCTACACCTTC.

CDR3 DNA sequence: TGTGCCAGCTCACCATTTACGGGGAGAGAAGAGACCCAGTACTTC. It yields the protein CASSPFTGREETQYF. The chain combines TRBV18 with TRBJ2-5, with D perhaps matching TRBD2 (5 bases). With 2 bases removed from V and 3 bases from J, the gap between germline ends came to 13 bases. Germline values: CDR1 KGHSH, CDR2 LQKENI. This CDR3 is 15 amino acids long.

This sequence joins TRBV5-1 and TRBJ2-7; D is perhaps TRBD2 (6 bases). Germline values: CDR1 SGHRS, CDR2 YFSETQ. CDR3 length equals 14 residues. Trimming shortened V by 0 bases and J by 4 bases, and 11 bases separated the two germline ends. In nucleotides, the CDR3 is TGCGCCAGCAGCTTGGGACTAGTAGGGTACGAGCAGTACTTC. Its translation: CASSLGLVGYEQYF.

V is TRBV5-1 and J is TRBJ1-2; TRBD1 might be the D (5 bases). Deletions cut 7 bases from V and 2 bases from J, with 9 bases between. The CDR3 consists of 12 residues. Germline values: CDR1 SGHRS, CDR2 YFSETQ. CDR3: CASSEGNYGYTF. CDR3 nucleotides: TGCGCCAGCTCGGAGGGGAACTATGGCTACACCTTC. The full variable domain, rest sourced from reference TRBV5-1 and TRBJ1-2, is KAGVTQTPRYLIKTRGQQVTLSCSPISGHRSVSWYQQTPGQGLQFLFEYFSETQRNKGNFPGRFSGRQFSNSRSEMNVSTLELGDSALYLCASSEGNYGYTFGSGTRLTVV.

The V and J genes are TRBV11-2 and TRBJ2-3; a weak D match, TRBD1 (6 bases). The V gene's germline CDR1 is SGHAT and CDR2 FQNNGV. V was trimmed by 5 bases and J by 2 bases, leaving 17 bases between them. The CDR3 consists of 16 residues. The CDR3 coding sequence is TGTGCCAGCAGCCCACCGCCGGGACACTACACAGATACGCAGTATTTT. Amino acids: CASSPPPGHYTDTQYF.